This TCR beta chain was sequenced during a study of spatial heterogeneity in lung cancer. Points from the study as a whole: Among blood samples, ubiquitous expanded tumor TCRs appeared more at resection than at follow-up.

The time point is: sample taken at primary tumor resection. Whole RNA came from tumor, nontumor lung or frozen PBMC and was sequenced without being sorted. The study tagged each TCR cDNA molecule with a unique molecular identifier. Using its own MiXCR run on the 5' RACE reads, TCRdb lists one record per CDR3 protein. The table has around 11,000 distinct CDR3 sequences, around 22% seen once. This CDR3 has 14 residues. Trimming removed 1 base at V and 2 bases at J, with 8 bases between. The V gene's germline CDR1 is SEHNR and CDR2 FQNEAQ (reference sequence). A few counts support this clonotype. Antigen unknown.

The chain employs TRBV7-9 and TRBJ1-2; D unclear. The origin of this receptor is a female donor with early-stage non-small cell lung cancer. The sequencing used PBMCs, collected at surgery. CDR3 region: CASSLGWGNYGYTF. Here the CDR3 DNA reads TGTGCCAGCAGCTTAGGATGGGGAAACTATGGCTACACCTTC.